These 3 T cell receptor beta chains share one sample of origin, sequenced in a study of T cells of healthy individuals. MiXCR, applied by TCRdb to the 5' RACE reads, yields one record per CDR3 protein. The table lists 100,000 or so distinct CDR3 sequences, roughly a sixth of them singletons. The receptors shown here come from a human donor in good health.

This clonotype has a handful of counts. The J gene is TRBJ1-5, the V gene TRBV9; unclear D gene. The CDR3 covers 17 residues. V was shortened by 4 bases and J by 2 bases, with 19 bases between the two germline ends. The germline gives CDR1 SGDLS, CDR2 YYNGEE. The CDR3 DNA sequence: TGTGCCAGCAGCCGACTTGCGAGGGCCACGGGCAATCAGCCCCAGCATTTT. It is translated as CASSRLARATGNQPQHF. The variable domain in full, with the rest retrieved from reference TRBV9 and TRBJ1-5, is DSGVTQTPKHLITATGQRVTLRCSPRSGDLSVYWYQQSLDQGLQFLIQYYNGEERAKGNILERFSAQQFPDLHSELNLSSLELGDSALYFCASSRLARATGNQPQHFGDGTRLSIL.

CDR3 in amino acids: CASSMGDQETQYF. The CDR3 DNA reads TGTGCCAGTAGTATGGGAGATCAAGAGACCCAGTACTTC. V is TRBV19 and J is TRBJ2-5; tentative D call: TRBD2 (5 bases). The CDR3 totals 13 residues. The V and J ends lost 3 bases and 2 bases respectively, with 7 bases between them. CDR1 and CDR2 from the germline V gene are LNHDA and SQIVND (reference sequence).

This clonotype turned up a few times. The chain links TRBV6-2 or TRBV6-3 to TRBJ2-7; the D gene is possibly TRBD2 (5 bases). This CDR3 has 15 amino acids. V was cut by 5 bases and J by 3 bases, with 17 bases left in between. The germline V gene has CDR1 MNHEY and CDR2 SVGEGT. CDR3 sequence reads: CASSLPRGPIYEQYF. The DNA of the CDR3 is TGTGCCAGCAGTCTACCTAGAGGGCCCATCTACGAGCAGTACTTC.